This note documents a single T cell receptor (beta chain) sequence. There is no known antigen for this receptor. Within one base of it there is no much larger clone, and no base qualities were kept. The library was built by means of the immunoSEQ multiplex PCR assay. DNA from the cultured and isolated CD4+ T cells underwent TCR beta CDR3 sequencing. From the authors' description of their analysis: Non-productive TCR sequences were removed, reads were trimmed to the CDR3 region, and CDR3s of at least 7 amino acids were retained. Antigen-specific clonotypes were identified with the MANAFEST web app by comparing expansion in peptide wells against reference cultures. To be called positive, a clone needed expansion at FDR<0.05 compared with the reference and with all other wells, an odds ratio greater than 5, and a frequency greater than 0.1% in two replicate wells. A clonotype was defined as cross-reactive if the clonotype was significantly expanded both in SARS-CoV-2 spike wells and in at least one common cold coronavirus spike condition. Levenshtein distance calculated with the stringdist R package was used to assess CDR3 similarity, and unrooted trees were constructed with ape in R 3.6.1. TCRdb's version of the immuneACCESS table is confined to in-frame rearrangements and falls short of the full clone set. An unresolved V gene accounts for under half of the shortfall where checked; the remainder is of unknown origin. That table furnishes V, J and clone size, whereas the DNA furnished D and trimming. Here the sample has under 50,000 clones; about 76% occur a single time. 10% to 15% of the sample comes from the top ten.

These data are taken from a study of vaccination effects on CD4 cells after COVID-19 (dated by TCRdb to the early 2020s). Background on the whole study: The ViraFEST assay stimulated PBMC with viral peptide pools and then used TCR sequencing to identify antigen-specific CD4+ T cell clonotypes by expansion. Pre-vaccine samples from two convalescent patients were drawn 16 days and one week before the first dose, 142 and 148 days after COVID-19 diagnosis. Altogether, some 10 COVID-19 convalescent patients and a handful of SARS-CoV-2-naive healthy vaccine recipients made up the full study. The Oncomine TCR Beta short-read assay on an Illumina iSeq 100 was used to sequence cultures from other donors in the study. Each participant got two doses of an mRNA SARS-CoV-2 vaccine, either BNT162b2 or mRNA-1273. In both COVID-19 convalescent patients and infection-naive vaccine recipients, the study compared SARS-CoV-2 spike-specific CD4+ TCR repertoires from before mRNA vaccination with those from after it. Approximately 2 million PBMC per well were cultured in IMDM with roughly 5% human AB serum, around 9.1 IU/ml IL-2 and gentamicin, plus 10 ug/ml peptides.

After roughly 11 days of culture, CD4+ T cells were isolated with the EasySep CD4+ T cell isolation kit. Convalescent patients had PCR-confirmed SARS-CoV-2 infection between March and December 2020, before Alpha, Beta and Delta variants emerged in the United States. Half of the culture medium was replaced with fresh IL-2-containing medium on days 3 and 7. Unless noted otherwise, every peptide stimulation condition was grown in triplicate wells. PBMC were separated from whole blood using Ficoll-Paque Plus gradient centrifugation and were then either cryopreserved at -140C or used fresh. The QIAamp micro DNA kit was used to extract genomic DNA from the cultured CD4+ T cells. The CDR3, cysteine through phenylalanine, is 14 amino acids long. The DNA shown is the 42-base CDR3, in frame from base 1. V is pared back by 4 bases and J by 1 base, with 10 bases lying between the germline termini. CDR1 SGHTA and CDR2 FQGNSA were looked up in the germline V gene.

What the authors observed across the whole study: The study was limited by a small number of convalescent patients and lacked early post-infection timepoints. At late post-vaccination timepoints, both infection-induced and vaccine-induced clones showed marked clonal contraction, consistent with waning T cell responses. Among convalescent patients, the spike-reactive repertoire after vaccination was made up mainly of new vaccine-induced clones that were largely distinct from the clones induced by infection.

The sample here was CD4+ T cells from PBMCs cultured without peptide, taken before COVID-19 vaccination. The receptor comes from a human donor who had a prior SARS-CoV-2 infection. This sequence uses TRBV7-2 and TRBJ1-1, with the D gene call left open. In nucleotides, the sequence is TGTGCCAGCAGCTCAAATCGTTGGAACACTGAAGCTTTCTTT. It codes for CASSSNRWNTEAFF.